One sample yielded the 5 T cell receptor beta chains listed below, sequenced in a study of T cell responses to AZD1222 COVID-19 vaccine. Clones were read by immunoSEQ multiplex PCR, and TCRdb kept only the in-frame ones, dropping some. The data show over 150,000 clones, approximately 90% seen once. Sequenced here: peripheral blood, sampled on day 0 of AZD1222 vaccination. The source is an adult in good health.

The chain has TRBV7-9 and TRBJ2-3; D possibly corresponds to TRBD1 (6 bases). V gave up 4 bases and J gave up 4 bases, with 18 bases separating them. CDR1 is SEHNR and CDR2 is FQNEAQ in the germline V gene (reference sequence). The CDR3 spans 16 residues. CDR3 residues: CASSSTGGGQADTQYF. CDR3 DNA sequence: TGTGCCAGCAGCTCGACAGGAGGTGGGCAGGCAGATACGCAGTATTTT.

The CDR3 is CASSVGSGGAYGYTF. The CDR3 nucleotides read TGCGCCAGCAGCGTAGGGTCAGGGGGCGCGTATGGCTACACCTTC. The chain joins TRBV5-1 to TRBJ1-2; 8 bases agree with TRBD1. CDR3 length: 15 residues. Germline V gene lookup returns CDR1 SGHRS and CDR2 YFSETQ. V was clipped by 4 bases and J by 5 bases; unmatched bases: 10.

The chain recombines TRBV28 with TRBJ1-6; TRBD1 aligns across 8 bases. The CDR3 is 14 amino acids. The V gene end was trimmed by 5 bases and the J gene end by 9 bases; junction bases not matched to a gene: 6. CDR1 and CDR2 (germline): MDHEN, SYDVKM. The CDR3 loop reads CASSDGDRSSPLHF. The CDR3, as DNA: TGTGCCAGCAGTGATGGGGACAGGAGTTCACCCCTCCACTTT.

V and J are TRBV14 and TRBJ1-4; D gene unclear. Looked up from germline, CDR1 is SGHDN and CDR2 is FVKESK. This CDR3 spans 15 amino acids. Trimming cost V 5 bases and J 6 bases, with 16 bases left between them. This chain's CDR3 is CASSKREARDEKLFF. In DNA, the CDR3 is TGTGCCAGCAGCAAACGAGAAGCTCGAGATGAAAAACTGTTTTTT.

A single count supports this clone. Other DNA variants within this sample encode the same CDR3. The chain combines TRBV28 with TRBJ1-2; D uncertain. V dropped 6 bases and J dropped 2 bases, with 10 bases sitting between them. The V gene's germline CDR1 is MDHEN and CDR2 SYDVKM. The length of the CDR3 is 13 residues. CDR3 in amino acids: CASSLLGNYGYTF. The CDR3 bases are TGTGCCAGCAGCCTCCTGGGGAACTATGGCTACACCTTC.